This TCR beta chain derives from a study of beta chain features in type 1 diabetes. Whole-study findings and limits: Researchers report that Type 1 diabetes patients had moderately but significantly shorter TCRB CDR3s across all four CD4+ subsets.

Sequencing targeted expressed TCRB transcripts, as all isolated RNA had been reverse transcribed. Clones were sequenced by immunoSEQ multiplex PCR, and TCRdb holds only the in-frame ones, with some missing. The data contain 680,000 or so clones, over 10% of them singletons. The CDR3 has 14 residues. CDR1 ENHRY and CDR2 SYGVKD come from the germline V gene. The J segment lost 9 bases and the V segment lost 4 bases, leaving 9 bases of the junction unmatched. The sample holds a few counts of this clone. Its antigen remains unidentified. The TCR comes from a young man with type 1 diabetes. The chain uses TRBV10-3 and TRBJ2-1; 7 bases are shared with TRBD2. Sequenced material: naive CD4+ T cells from blood. The CDR3 DNA follows: TGTGCCATCAGTGGTAGCGGGCCGGGTGGTGAGCAGTTCTTC. This sequence encodes CAISGSGPGGEQFF.